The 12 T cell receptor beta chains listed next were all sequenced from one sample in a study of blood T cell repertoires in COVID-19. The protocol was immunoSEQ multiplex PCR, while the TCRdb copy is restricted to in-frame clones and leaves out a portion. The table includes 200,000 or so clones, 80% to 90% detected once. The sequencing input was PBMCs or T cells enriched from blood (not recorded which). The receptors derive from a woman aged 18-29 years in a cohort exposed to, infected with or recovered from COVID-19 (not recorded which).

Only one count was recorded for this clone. The CDR3 here is CASSRMGQYNQPQHF. The CDR3 region has the DNA TGTGCCAGCAGCCGCATGGGACAGTACAATCAGCCCCAGCATTTT. The chain has TRBV4-2 and TRBJ1-5; 7 nucleotides match TRBD1. J gave up 3 bases and V 4 bases, and 6 bases lay outside the gene matches. This CDR3 spans 15 amino acids. CDR1 is LGHNA, CDR2 YNFKEQ, per germline.

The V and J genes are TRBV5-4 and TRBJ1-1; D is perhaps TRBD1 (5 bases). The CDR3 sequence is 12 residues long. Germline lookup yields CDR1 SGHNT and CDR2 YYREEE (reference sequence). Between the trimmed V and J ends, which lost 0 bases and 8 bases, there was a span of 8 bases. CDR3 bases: TGTGCCAGCAGCTTGGGGGCAGGGGAAGCTTTCTTT. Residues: CASSLGAGEAFF.

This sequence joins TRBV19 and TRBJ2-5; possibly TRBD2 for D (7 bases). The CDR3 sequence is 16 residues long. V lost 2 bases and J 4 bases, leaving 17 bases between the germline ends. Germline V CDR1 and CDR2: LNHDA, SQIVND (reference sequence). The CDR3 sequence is CASSILGGGGSETQYF. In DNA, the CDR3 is TGTGCCAGTAGTATACTAGGGGGAGGGGGGTCAGAGACCCAGTACTTC.

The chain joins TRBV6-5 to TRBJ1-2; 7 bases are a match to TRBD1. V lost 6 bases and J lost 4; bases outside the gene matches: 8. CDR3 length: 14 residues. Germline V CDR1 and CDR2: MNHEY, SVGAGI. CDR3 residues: CASRSEGQSYGYTF. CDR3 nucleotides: TGTGCCAGCAGATCCGAGGGACAGTCCTATGGCTACACCTTC.

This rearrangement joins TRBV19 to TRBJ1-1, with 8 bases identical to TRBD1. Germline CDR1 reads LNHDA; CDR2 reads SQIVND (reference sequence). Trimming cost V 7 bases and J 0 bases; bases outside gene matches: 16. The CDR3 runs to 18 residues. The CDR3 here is CASMNGQGTFFLNTEAFF. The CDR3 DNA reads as TGTGCCAGTATGAATGGACAGGGTACCTTCTTCTTGAACACTGAAGCTTTCTTT.

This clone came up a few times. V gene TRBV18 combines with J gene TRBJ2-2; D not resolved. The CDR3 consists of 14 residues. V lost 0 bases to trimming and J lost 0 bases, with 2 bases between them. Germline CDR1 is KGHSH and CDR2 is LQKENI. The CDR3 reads CASSPPTNTGELFF. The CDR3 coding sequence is TGTGCCAGCTCACCACCCACGAACACCGGGGAGCTGTTTTTT.

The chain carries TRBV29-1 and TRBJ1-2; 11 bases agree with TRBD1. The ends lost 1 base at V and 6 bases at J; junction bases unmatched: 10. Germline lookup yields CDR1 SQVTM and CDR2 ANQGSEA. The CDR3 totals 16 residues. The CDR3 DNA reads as TGCAGCGTTGAAGCCGGACAGGGGGCGACTGGGCATGGCTACACCTTC. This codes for CSVEAGQGATGHGYTF.

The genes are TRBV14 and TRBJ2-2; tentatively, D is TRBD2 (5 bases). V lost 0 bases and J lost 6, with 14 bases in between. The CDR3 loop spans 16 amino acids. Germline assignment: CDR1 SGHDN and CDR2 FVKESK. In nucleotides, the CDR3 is TGTGCCAGCAGCCAAGAATCTCGGGGATACTCCGGGGAGCTGTTTTTT. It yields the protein CASSQESRGYSGELFF. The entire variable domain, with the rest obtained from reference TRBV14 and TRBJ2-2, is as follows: EAGVTQFPSHSVIEKGQTVTLRCDPISGHDNLYWYRRVMGKEIKFLLHFVKESKQDESGMPNNRFLAERTGGTYSTLKVQPAELEDSGVYFCASSQESRGYSGELFFGEGSRLTVL.

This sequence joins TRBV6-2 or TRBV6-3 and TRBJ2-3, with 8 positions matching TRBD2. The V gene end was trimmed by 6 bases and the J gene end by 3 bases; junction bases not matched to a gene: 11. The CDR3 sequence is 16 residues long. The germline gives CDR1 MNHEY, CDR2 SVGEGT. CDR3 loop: CASSPRGGSLTDTQYF. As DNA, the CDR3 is TGTGCCAGCAGCCCTCGGGGGGGCTCCCTGACAGATACGCAGTATTTT.

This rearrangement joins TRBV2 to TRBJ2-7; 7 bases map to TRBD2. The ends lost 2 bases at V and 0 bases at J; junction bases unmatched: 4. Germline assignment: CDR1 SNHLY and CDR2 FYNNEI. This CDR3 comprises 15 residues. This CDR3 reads CASSELGTTSYEQYF. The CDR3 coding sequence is TGTGCCAGCAGTGAATTGGGGACTACCTCCTACGAGCAGTACTTC.

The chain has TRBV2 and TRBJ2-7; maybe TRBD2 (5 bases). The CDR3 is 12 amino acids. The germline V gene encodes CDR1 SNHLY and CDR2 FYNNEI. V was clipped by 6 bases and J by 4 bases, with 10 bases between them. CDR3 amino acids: CASRMEAYEQYF. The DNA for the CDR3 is TGTGCCAGCAGGATGGAGGCTTACGAGCAGTACTTC.

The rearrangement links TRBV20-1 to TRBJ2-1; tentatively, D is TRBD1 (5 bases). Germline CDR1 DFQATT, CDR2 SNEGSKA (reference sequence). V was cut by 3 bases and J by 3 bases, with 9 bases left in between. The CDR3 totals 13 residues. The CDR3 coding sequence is TGCAGTGCTAGTGGGGCTTACTACAATGAGCAGTTCTTC. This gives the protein CSASGAYYNEQFF.